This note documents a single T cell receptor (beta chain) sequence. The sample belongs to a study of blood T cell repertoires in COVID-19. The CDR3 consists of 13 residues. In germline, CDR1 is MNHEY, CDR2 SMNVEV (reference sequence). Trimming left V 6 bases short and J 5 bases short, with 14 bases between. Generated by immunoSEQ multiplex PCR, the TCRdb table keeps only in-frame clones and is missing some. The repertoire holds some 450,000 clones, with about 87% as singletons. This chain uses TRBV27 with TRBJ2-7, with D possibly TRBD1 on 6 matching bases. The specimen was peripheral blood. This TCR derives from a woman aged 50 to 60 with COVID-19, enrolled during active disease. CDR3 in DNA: TGTGCCAGCAGGGGGCTCAACAGGGACGAGCAGTACTTC. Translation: CASRGLNRDEQYF.